This T cell receptor (beta chain) was profiled in a study of T cells in Graves' hyperthyroidism and ophthalmopathy. This clonotype was seen ten or more times. The investigators amplified TCR beta CDR3 regions from RNA transcripts. Initially, a first-round RT-PCR of the TCR CDR3 employed the HTBI primer set. TCRdb fed the multiplex PCR reads into MiXCR, producing one record per CDR3 protein. The sample includes approximately 480,000 distinct CDR3 sequences, around 21% of them seen just once. The PBMCs had their origin in 7.5 to 10 ml of fresh peripheral blood. This CDR3 region has 15 residues. Germline CDR1 MGHRA, CDR2 YSYEKL. With 0 bases removed from V and 6 bases from J, the gap between germline ends came to 14 bases.

Input material: blood. The clonotype comes from a man aged 18 to 29 with Graves' hyperthyroidism. This rearrangement joins TRBV4-1 to TRBJ2-5; D unresolved. This CDR3 reads CASSQDQTNTKTQYF. CDR3 nucleotide sequence: TGCGCCAGCAGCCAAGACCAGACAAACACGAAGACCCAGTACTTC.